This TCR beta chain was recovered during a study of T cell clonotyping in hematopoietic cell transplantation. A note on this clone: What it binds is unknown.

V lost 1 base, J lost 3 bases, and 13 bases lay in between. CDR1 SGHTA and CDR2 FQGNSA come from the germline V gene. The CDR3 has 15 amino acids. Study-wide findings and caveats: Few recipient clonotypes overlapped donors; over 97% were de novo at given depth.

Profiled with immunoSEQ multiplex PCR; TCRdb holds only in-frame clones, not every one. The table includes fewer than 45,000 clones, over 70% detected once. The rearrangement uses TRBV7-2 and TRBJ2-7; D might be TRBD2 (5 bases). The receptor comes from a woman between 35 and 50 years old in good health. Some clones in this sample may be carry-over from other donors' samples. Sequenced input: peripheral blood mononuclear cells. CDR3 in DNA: TGTGCCAGCAGCTTAGGGCTAGCCCAAGGCTACGAGCAGTACTTC. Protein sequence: CASSLGLAQGYEQYF.